This T cell receptor beta chain was identified during a study of cytomegalovirus exposure and HLA in healthy donors. Whole-study context: The roughly 700 first-cohort repertoires shared a platform with the 110 or so validation repertoires, as reported in a later analysis.

A word on this clone: Its antigen is not known.

Study-level findings and limits: TCR sequences were mostly rare, though some public TCRs occurred in many donors. In vitro confirmation showed three CMV-associated chains to be CMV antigen specific.

With 4 bases clipped from V and 2 bases from J, the junction kept 8 bases outside the gene matches. The V gene's germline CDR1 is GTSNPN and CDR2 SVGIG (reference sequence). The CDR3 is 15 residues long. The assay was immunoSEQ multiplex PCR, and TCRdb's table has in-frame clones only and misses some. The profile shows roughly 60,000 clones, 96% of them singletons. The TCR sequence derives from a woman aged 18-29 years in good health and CMV-seronegative. The material sequenced was PBMCs. The V and J genes are TRBV30 and TRBJ2-1, with 7 bases lining up with TRBD2. The CDR3 DNA is TGTGCCTGGACTCCGGGACTACCACCCTACAATGAGCAGTTCTTC. This gives the protein CAWTPGLPPYNEQFF.